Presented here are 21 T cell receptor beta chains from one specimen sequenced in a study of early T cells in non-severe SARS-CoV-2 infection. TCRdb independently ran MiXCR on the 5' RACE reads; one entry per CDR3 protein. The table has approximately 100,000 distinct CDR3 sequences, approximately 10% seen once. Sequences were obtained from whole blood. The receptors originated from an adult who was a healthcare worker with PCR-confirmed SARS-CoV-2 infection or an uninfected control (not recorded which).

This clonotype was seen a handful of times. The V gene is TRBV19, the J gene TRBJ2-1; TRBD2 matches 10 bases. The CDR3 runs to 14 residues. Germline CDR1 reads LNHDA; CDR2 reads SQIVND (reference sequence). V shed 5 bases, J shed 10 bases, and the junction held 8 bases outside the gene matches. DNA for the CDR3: TGTGCCAGTAGTGCTAGCGGGAGTCGGGGAGAGCAGTTCTTC. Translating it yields CASSASGSRGEQFF.

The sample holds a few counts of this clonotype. The CDR3 protein is CSVDYQGREQFF. CDR3 nucleotide sequence: TGCAGCGTGGATTACCAGGGTCGGGAGCAGTTCTTC. This chain joins TRBV29-1 and TRBJ2-1; a possible D gene is TRBD1 (5 bases). Trimming took 6 bases from V and 10 from J, leaving 16 bases between them. This CDR3 is 12 amino acids long. Looked up from germline, CDR1 is SQVTM and CDR2 is ANQGSEA.

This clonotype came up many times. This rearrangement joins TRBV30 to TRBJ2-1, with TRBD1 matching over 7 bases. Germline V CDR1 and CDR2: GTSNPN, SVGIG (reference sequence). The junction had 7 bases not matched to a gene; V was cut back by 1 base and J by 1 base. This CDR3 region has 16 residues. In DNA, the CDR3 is TGTGCCTGGAGTGCCGACAGGGTAGGATCCTACAATGAGCAGTTCTTC. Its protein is CAWSADRVGSYNEQFF.

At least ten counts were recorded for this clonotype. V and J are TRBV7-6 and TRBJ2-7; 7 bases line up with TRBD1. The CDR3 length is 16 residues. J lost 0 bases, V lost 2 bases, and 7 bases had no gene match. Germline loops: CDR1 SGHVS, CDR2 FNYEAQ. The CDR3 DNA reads TGTGCCAGCAGCTTATTCGAGGGACAGACCTCCTACGAGCAGTACTTC. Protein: CASSLFEGQTSYEQYF. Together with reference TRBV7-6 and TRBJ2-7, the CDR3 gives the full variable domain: GAGVSQSPRYKVTKRGQDVALRCDPISGHVSLYWYRQALGQGPEFLTYFNYEAQQDKSGLPNDRFSAERPEGSISTLTIQRTEQRDSAMYRCASSLFEGQTSYEQYFGPGTRLTVT.

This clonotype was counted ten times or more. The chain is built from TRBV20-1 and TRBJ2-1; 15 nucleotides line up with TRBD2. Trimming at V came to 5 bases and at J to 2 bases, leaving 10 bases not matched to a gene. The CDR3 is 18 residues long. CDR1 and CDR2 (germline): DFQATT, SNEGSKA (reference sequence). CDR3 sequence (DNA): TGCAGTGCTTCCACCGGGACTAGCGGGAGGACGACCTACAATGAGCAGTTCTTC. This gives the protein CSASTGTSGRTTYNEQFF.

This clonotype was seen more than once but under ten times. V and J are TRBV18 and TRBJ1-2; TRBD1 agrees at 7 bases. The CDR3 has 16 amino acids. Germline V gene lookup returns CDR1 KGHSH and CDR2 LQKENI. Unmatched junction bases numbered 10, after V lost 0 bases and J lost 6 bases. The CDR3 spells CASSPPATGTVDGYTF. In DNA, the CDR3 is TGTGCCAGCTCACCACCGGCGACAGGGACAGTTGATGGCTACACCTTC.

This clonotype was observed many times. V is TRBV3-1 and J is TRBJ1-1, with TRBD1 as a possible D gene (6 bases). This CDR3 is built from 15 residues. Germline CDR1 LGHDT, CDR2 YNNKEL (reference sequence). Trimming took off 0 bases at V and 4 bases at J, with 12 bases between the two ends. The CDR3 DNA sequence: TGTGCCAGCAGCCAAGAGGGGGCGCTGGGCACTGAAGCTTTCTTT. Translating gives CASSQEGALGTEAFF.

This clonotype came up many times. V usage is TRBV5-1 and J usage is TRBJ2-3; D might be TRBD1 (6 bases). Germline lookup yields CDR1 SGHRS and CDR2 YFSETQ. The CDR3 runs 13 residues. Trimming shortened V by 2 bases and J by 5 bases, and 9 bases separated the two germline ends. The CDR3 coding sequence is TGCGCCAGCAGCTTTTCAGGGGTAGATACGCAGTATTTT. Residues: CASSFSGVDTQYF. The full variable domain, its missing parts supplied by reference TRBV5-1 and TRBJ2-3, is KAGVTQTPRYLIKTRGQQVTLSCSPISGHRSVSWYQQTPGQGLQFLFEYFSETQRNKGNFPGRFSGRQFSNSRSEMNVSTLELGDSALYLCASSFSGVDTQYFGPGTRLTVL.

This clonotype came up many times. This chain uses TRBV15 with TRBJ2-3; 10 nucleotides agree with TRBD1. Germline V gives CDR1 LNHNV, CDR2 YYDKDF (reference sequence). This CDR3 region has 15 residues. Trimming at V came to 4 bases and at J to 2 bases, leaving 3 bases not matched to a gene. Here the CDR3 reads CATSKGQGYTDTQYF. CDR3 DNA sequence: TGTGCCACCAGCAAGGGACAGGGGTACACAGATACGCAGTATTTT.

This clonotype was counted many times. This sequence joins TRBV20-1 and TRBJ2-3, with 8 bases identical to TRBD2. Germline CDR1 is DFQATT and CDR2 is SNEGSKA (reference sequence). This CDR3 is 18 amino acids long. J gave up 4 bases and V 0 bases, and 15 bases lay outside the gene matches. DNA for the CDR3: TGCAGTGCTAGAGACCCGGGTGTACGGGGGGGCCTTCCAGATACGCAGTATTTT. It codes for CSARDPGVRGGLPDTQYF.

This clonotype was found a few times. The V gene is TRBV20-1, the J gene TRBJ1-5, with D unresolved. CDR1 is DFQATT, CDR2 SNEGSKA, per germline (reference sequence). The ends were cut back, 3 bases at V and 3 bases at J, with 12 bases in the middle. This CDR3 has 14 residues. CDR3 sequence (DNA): TGCAGTGCTAGGATTGGGTCAATCAATCAGCCCCAGCATTTT. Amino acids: CSARIGSINQPQHF.

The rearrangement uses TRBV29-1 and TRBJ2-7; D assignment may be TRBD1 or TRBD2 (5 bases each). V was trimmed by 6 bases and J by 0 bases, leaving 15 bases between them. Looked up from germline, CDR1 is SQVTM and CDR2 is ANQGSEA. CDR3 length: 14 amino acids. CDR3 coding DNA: TGCAGCGTACTGGGGGACGGCAGCTCCTACGAGCAGTACTTC. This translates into CSVLGDGSSYEQYF.

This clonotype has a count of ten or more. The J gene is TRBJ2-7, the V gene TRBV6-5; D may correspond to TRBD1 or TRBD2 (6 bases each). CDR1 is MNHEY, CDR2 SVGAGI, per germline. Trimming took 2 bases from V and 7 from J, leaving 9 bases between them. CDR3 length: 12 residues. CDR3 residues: CASSYVGGEQYF. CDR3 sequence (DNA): TGTGCCAGCAGTTACGTAGGGGGGGAGCAGTACTTC.

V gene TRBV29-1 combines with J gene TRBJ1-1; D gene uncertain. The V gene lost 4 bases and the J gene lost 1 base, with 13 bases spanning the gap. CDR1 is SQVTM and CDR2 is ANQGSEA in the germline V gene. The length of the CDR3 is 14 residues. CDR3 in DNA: TGCAGCGTTGGGGATCCGATTGGGAACACTGAAGCTTTCTTT. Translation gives CSVGDPIGNTEAFF.

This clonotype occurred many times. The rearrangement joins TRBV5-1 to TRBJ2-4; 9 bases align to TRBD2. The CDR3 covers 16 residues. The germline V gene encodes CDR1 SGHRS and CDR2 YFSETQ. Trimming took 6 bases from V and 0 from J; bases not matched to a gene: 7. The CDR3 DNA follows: TGCGCCAGCACCCCGACTAGCGGACTAGCCAAAAACATTCAGTACTTC. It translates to CASTPTSGLAKNIQYF.

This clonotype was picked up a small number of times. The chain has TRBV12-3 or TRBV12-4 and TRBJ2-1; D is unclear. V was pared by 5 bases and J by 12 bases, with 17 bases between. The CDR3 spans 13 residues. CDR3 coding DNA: TGTGCCAGCAGTCCCCTGAGGTGGTCGGGGCAGTTCTTC. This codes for CASSPLRWSGQFF.

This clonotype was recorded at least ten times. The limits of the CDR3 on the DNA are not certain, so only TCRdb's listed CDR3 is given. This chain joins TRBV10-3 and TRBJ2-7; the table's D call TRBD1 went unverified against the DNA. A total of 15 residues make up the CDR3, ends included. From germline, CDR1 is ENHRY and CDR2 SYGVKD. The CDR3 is CAISESGRAVYEQYF.

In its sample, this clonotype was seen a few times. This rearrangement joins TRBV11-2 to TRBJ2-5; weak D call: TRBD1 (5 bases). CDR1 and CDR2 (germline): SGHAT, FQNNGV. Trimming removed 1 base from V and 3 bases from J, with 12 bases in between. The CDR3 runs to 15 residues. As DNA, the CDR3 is TGTGCCAGCAGCTTAGGCCTGACCAGGGAAGAGACCCAGTACTTC. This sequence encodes CASSLGLTREETQYF.

CDR3 DNA sequence: TGTGCCAGCAGCCCAAGGGGGGGACCCTTCTACGAGCAGTACTTC. It translates to CASSPRGGPFYEQYF. This chain joins TRBV7-2 and TRBJ2-7, with D possibly matching TRBD2 (7 bases). Trimming stripped 5 bases from V and 3 bases from J, with 17 bases between. CDR3 length: 15 residues. Germline assignment: CDR1 SGHTA and CDR2 FQGNSA.

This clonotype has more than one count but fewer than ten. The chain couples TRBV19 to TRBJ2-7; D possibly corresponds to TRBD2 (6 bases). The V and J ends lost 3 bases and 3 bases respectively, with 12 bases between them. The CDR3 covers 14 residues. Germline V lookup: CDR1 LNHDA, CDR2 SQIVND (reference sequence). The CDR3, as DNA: TGTGCCAGTAGTATCGGGGGTGAGAGCTACGAGCAGTACTTC. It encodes CASSIGGESYEQYF.

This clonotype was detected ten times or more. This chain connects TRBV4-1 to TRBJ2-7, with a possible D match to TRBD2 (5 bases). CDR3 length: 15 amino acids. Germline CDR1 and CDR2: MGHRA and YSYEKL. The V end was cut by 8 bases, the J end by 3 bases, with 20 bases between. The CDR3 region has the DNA TGCGCCAGCCACCCCCGAGGCGGGCGAATCTACGAGCAGTACTTC. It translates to CASHPRGGRIYEQYF.